The clone carrying this TCR beta chain has just a few counts. This entry is derived from a study of blood T cell repertoires in COVID-19. The repertoire was sequenced with immunoSEQ multiplex PCR; TCRdb's copy has only in-frame clones and lacks some. The table includes approximately 15,000 clones, more than 65% detected once. The V and J ends lost 0 bases and 5 bases respectively, with 8 bases between them. The germline CDR1 and CDR2 sequences are MNHEY and SVGAGI. The CDR3 has 13 amino acids. The chain joins TRBV6-5 to TRBJ2-7, with D perhaps TRBD1 (6 bases). The sequenced sample was peripheral blood. The sequence was obtained from a human donor in a cohort sampled during active COVID-19. In DNA, the CDR3 is TGTGCCAGCAGTTACTCGGGGGACAACGAGCAGTACTTC. Protein sequence: CASSYSGDNEQYF.